The 8 T cell receptor beta chains listed next were all sequenced from one sample in a study of blood T cell repertoires in COVID-19. Measured with immunoSEQ multiplex PCR; TCRdb has only the in-frame clones, and not every one. The sample includes about 200,000 clones, approximately 85% of them seen just once. Material: peripheral blood. All receptors derive from a woman older than 75 with acute or convalescent COVID-19.

V gene TRBV7-3 combines with J gene TRBJ1-6; D is uncertain. Trimming shortened V by 5 bases and J by 8 bases, and 10 bases separated the two germline ends. CDR1 and CDR2 (germline): SGHTA, FQGTGA. The CDR3 loop spans 13 amino acids. CDR3 nucleotides: TGTGCCAGCAGCCCTTACTTGGATTCACCCCTCCACTTT. As protein: CASSPYLDSPLHF.

This clone is a singleton in its sample. This chain uses TRBV6-5 with TRBJ2-3; unclear D gene. V was pared by 10 bases and J by 0 bases, with 11 bases between. The V gene's germline CDR1 is MNHEY and CDR2 SVGAGI. CDR3 length equals 13 residues. CDR3 region: CATTVPSTDTQYF. CDR3 bases: TGTGCCACCACGGTGCCTAGCACAGATACGCAGTATTTT.

The chain carries TRBV7-2 and TRBJ1-2; a possible D gene is TRBD1 (6 bases). Germline V gives CDR1 SGHTA, CDR2 FQGNSA. V was clipped by 1 base and J by 8 bases, with 17 bases between them. The CDR3 has 15 residues. CDR3: CASSLVRDRLGGYTF. CDR3 DNA sequence: TGTGCCAGCAGCTTAGTTCGAGACAGGCTGGGAGGCTACACCTTC.

The rearrangement links TRBV7-2 to TRBJ2-7, with 8 bases identical to TRBD2. The germline gives CDR1 SGHTA, CDR2 FQGNSA. This CDR3 comprises 18 residues. Unmatched junction bases numbered 14, after V lost 1 base and J lost 3 bases. CDR3 sequence reads: CASSLDRPAAGVSYEQYF. CDR3 coding DNA: TGTGCCAGCAGCTTAGATAGGCCCGCAGCGGGAGTGAGCTACGAGCAGTACTTC.

The chain uses TRBV5-1 and TRBJ1-2, with 12 bases matching TRBD1. CDR1 SGHRS and CDR2 YFSETQ come from the germline V gene. The CDR3 loop spans 16 amino acids. J was trimmed by 8 bases and V by 2 bases; bases with no gene match: 10. The CDR3 bases are TGCGCCAGCAGCTTAAACCCGGGACAGGGGGCCCCAGGCTACACCTTC. As protein: CASSLNPGQGAPGYTF.

The genes are TRBV10-3 and TRBJ1-2; no clear D gene. The V gene lost 4 bases and the J gene lost 1 base, with 16 bases spanning the gap. CDR1 and CDR2 from the germline V gene are ENHRY and SYGVKD. This CDR3 is 16 amino acids long. CDR3 in amino acids: CAISARSGLINYGYTF. The CDR3 nucleotides are TGTGCCATCAGTGCGCGGTCAGGACTAATTAACTATGGCTACACCTTC.

This clone was counted a single time. The CDR3 nucleotides read TGTGCCAGCAGCTTAGTGGCAGGGGGCTTAGAAGCTTTCTTT. Translated, it gives CASSLVAGGLEAFF. The chain recombines TRBV7-2 with TRBJ1-1; 8 bases agree with TRBD1. The ends lost 1 base at V and 8 bases at J; junction bases unmatched: 6. Germline CDR1 and CDR2: SGHTA and FQGNSA. The CDR3 has 14 residues.

V is TRBV11-3 and J is TRBJ2-3, with D tentatively TRBD1 (6 bases). This CDR3 has 16 residues. V lost 5 bases and J 2 bases, leaving 17 bases between the germline ends. Germline V lookup: CDR1 SGHNT, CDR2 YENEEA. The CDR3 nucleotides are TGTGCCAGCAGCCAAGGACAGTTTGCCAACACAGATACGCAGTATTTT. Protein: CASSQGQFANTDTQYF.